This T cell receptor beta chain was observed in a study of T-cell reconstitution after alpha-beta-depleted transplantation in children. This clonotype was seen only a few times. Antigen: not known. As it was prepared, the TCRbeta library received unique molecular identifiers. TCRdb re-called the PCR reads through MiXCR, storing one row per CDR3 protein. Of 700,000 to 950,000 distinct CDR3 sequences listed, roughly 16% were seen once; the top ten hold roughly 4.8%. Study findings and constraints: After transplant, high TCRbeta diversity at day 60 in some patients arose from surviving recipient T cells and thymic progenitors. By one year post-transplant, T-cell counts and diversity largely arose from T cells that were newly produced. In patients about two months after transplant, alpha-beta T cells reportedly arose from several hundred expanded graft clones.

Trimming took off 2 bases at V and 1 base at J, with 10 bases between the two ends. The CDR3 totals 15 residues. Per the germline V gene, CDR1 is SNHLY and CDR2 is FYNNEI. This chain uses TRBV2 with TRBJ2-3, with D perhaps matching TRBD1 or TRBD2 (5 bases each). The receptor was isolated from a male patient between 10 and 17 years old who had a stem cell transplant for acute lymphoblastic leukemia, so the T cells may come from the graft donor. The sequences come from PBMCs, mostly from graft donor cells, collected 360 days after TCRalphabeta/CD19-depleted stem cell transplant. The CDR3 bases are TGTGCCAGCAGTGAAATATCGGGACGCACAGATACGCAGTATTTT. Amino acids: CASSEISGRTDTQYF. Full variable domain (rest looked up from reference TRBV2 and TRBJ2-3): EPEVTQTPSHQVTQMGQEVILRCVPISNHLYFYWYRQILGQKVEFLVSFYNNEISEKSEIFDDQFSVERPDGSNFTLKIRSTKLEDSAMYFCASSEISGRTDTQYFGPGTRLTVL.